One sample yielded the 14 T cell receptor beta chains listed below, sequenced in a study of Graves' ophthalmopathy and Graves' hyperthyroidism. RNA transcripts were the template, and TCR beta CDR3 regions were amplified from them. In the first round, RT-PCR was carried out with HTBI primers, and a multiplex PCR formed the second round. TCRdb fed the multiplex PCR reads into MiXCR, producing one record per CDR3 protein. Here the sample spans some 360,000 distinct CDR3 sequences, approximately 18% being singletons. Sequenced: peripheral blood. Every receptor here comes from an adult woman with stable Graves' hyperthyroidism.

At least ten counts were recorded for this clonotype. V gene TRBV4-1 combines with J gene TRBJ1-1, with a weak D call TRBD1 (6 bases). Trimming shortened V by 7 bases and J by 0 bases, and 12 bases separated the two germline ends. The length of the CDR3 is 14 residues. CDR1 MGHRA and CDR2 YSYEKL come from the germline V gene. The CDR3 DNA reads as TGCGCCAGCAAAAAGACAGGTTTGAACACTGAAGCTTTCTTT. It codes for CASKKTGLNTEAFF.

This clonotype has at least ten counts. The CDR3 region has the DNA TGTGCCAGCAACAACGGGAGGAATAGCAATCAGCCCCAGCATTTT. It is translated as CASNNGRNSNQPQHF. The chain employs TRBV6-2 or TRBV6-3 and TRBJ1-5; no firm D call. In germline, CDR1 is MNHEY, CDR2 SVGEGT. The CDR3 length is 15 residues. Deletions cut 7 bases from V and 0 bases from J, with 13 bases between.

The genes are TRBV4-2 and TRBJ2-2; 14 bases match TRBD2. Germline V gene sequence: CDR1 LGHNA, CDR2 YNFKEQ. With V trimmed by 2 bases and J by 3 bases, 2 bases remained unmatched. The CDR3 contains 17 residues. The CDR3 region is CASSQTTSGRDTGELFF. The CDR3 region has the DNA TGTGCCAGCAGCCAAACGACTAGCGGGAGGGACACCGGGGAGCTGTTTTTT.

The chain has TRBV6-2 or TRBV6-3 and TRBJ2-7; the D gene is possibly TRBD2 (5 bases). This CDR3 has 14 residues. V was clipped by 5 bases and J by 3 bases, with 14 bases between them. Germline CDR1 MNHEY, CDR2 SVGEGT. The CDR3 sequence: CASSRRTEYYEQYF. CDR3 DNA sequence: TGTGCCAGCAGTCGACGGACTGAGTACTACGAGCAGTACTTC.

There are many counts of this clonotype. The J gene is TRBJ1-1, the V gene TRBV15; D is ambiguous. The ends were cut back, 1 base at V and 0 bases at J, with 9 bases in the middle. Germline V gene lookup returns CDR1 LNHNV and CDR2 YYDKDF (reference sequence). This CDR3 is built from 15 residues. This CDR3 is CATSRGTVVNTEAFF. The CDR3, as DNA: TGTGCCACCAGCAGAGGAACCGTAGTGAACACTGAAGCTTTCTTT.

A remark on this clonotype: A single base separates this from a much larger clone, so it may be a read error. This rearrangement joins TRBV29-1 to TRBJ2-7; 10 positions agree with TRBD1. This CDR3 has 15 amino acids. Germline CDR1 SQVTM, CDR2 ANQGSEA. The CDR3 DNA sequence: TGCAGCGTTGAAAGACAGGGGGCATCCCCCTACGAGCAGTGCTTC. Its translation: CSVERQGASPYEQCF.

This clonotype was seen just once. The rearrangement uses TRBV12-3 or TRBV12-4 and TRBJ1-5; D not certain. Between the trimmed V and J ends, which lost 4 bases and 4 bases, there was a span of 5 bases. The CDR3 has 12 amino acids. CDR3 DNA: TGTGCCAGCAGTTGGGCGAATCAGCCCCAGCATTTT. Its translation is CASSWANQPQHF.

This clonotype was observed many times. V and J are TRBV28 and TRBJ2-5, with no clear D. Germline lookup yields CDR1 MDHEN and CDR2 SYDVKM. CDR3 size: 14 residues. V lost 4 bases and J lost 7, with 16 bases in between. This CDR3 is CASSSFGLRGTQYF. The CDR3 DNA reads TGTGCCAGCAGTTCATTTGGGCTACGAGGGACCCAGTACTTC. The full variable domain, rest sourced from reference TRBV28 and TRBJ2-5, is DVKVTQSSRYLVKRTGEKVFLECVQDMDHENMFWYRQDPGLGLRLIYFSYDVKMKEKGDIPEGYSVSREKKERFSLILESASTNQTSMYLCASSSFGLRGTQYFGPGTRLLVL.

This clonotype was seen ten or more times. The chain links TRBV27 to TRBJ2-7, with TRBD2 matching 8 bases. This CDR3 region has 14 residues. V lost 3 bases, J lost 3 bases, and 4 bases stayed unmatched. The germline V gene has CDR1 MNHEY and CDR2 SMNVEV (reference sequence). The CDR3 DNA sequence: TGTGCCAGCAGTTTTAGCGGGGATAACTACGAGCAGTACTTC. It codes for CASSFSGDNYEQYF.

At least ten counts were recorded for this clonotype. The chain carries TRBV5-1 and TRBJ2-7; D is possibly TRBD1 (6 bases). V shed 0 bases and J shed 4 bases, with 14 bases lying between them. CDR1 and CDR2 (germline): SGHRS, YFSETQ. The CDR3 extends over 15 amino acids. CDR3 in amino acids: CASSLGTGQIYEQYF. The CDR3 bases are TGCGCCAGCAGCTTGGGGACGGGACAAATATACGAGCAGTACTTC.

In its sample, this clonotype was seen many times. The chain carries TRBV7-3 and TRBJ2-5, with a weak D call TRBD2 (6 bases). Per germline, CDR1 SGHTA and CDR2 FQGTGA. V was cut by 3 bases and J by 5 bases, with 13 bases left in between. CDR3 length: 14 amino acids. CDR3 coding DNA: TGTGCCAGCAGCTTTGGAGGGGTACGCGAGACCCAGTACTTC. Translated: CASSFGGVRETQYF.

This clonotype was recorded once. The chain has TRBV6-2 or TRBV6-3 and TRBJ1-2, with D perhaps matching TRBD1 (5 bases). Germline assignment: CDR1 MNHEY and CDR2 SVGEGT. Trimming took 5 bases from V and 0 from J, leaving 13 bases between them. This CDR3 has 15 residues. The DNA for the CDR3 is TGTGCCAGCAGTACCCGGGACTTTACTAACTATGGCTACACCTTC. Translated, it gives CASSTRDFTNYGYTF.

This clonotype was seen many times. At one end the junction does not follow the germline gene, possibly because of a read error. The chain recombines TRBV20-1 with TRBJ2-7; TRBD2 matches 12 bases. There are 16 residues in the CDR3. Per germline, CDR1 DFQATT and CDR2 SNEGSKA (reference sequence). This CDR3 reads CSAKGLAGSSSYEQYF. DNA for the CDR3: TGCAGTGCCAAAGGACTAGCGGGGTCCAGCTCCTACGAGCAGTACTTT.

This clonotype was detected many times. The V call is TRBV6-4, the J call TRBJ2-1; TRBD2 agrees at 11 bases. The germline V gene encodes CDR1 MRHNA and CDR2 SNTAGT. The CDR3 covers 16 residues. The V and J ends lost 0 bases and 3 bases, in that order; junction bases with no gene match: 1. CDR3 bases: TGTGCCAGCAGTGACTCGACTAGCGGGGACTACAATGAGCAGTTCTTC. This gives the protein CASSDSTSGDYNEQFF.